This record looks at one T cell receptor beta chain sequence and its context. Only in-frame clones appear in the TCRdb table, and some are missing; sequencing was by immunoSEQ multiplex PCR. This repertoire shows 100,000 to 150,000 clones, 85% to 90% found once; its top ten account for 4.3%. Seattle-derived patients entered the study during active infection and were followed longitudinally. Trimming took off 10 bases at V and 1 base at J, with 25 bases between the two ends. CDR1 ENHRY and CDR2 SYGVKD come from the germline V gene. This CDR3 has 17 amino acids. The data were taken from a study of blood T cell repertoires in COVID-19. Study summary: Whether acute or convalescent, the COVID-19 samples came from the United States, Italy and Spain. PBMCs, B-cell-depleted T cells, or T cells provided the cDNA or gDNA that made up the material.

The sample comprised peripheral blood. This TCR was recovered from a man between 60 and 75 years old with COVID-19, enrolled during active disease. The V call is TRBV10-3, the J call TRBJ1-1; no reliable D call. The DNA for the CDR3 is TGTGCCACGAGAGCAGCCGAGCGGATTGATCGGAACACTGAAGCTTTCTTT. This translates into CATRAAERIDRNTEAFF.